What follows is one T cell receptor (beta chain) and its context. Frequency alone marks this clonotype as medium-sized (0.01 to 0.1%); no count is stored. No antigen is known for it. This record comes from a study of GPR56 and killer-like receptors on CD4 memory cells (dated by TCRdb to the late 2010s). Describing the broader study: The study proposed that the stepwise gain of KLRB1, KLRG1, GPR56 and finally KLRF1 marks human CD4+ memory T-cell differentiation and cytokine production potential. Healthy blood donors in the study were described as age-matched to the liver disease patients, whose median age was 68 years. Study-level results and caveats: Clonal frequency started low in the marker-negative population and rose progressively along the proposed pathway, while TCRbeta diversity decreased accordingly. The clones that dominated late populations 4 and 5 were also present in early populations 1 and 2, and the authors interpreted this finding as evidence for linear differentiation. Overlap of TCR repertoires was especially pronounced between late populations 4 and 5, and partly extended to population 3. Rather than full repertoires, only the 100 most expanded clones per population were included in the diversity and similarity analyses.

TCRdb shows the sequencer as Illumina HiSeq 2500. For construction of sequencing libraries, the recombined TCRbeta locus was amplified according to a previously published PCR protocol. The published analysis was carried out like this. Any read whose average quality score fell below 30 was discarded, and IMSEQ was used to process the reads that remained. Each clonotype was defined by Vbeta gene, Jbeta gene and CDR3 amino acid sequence. The Morisita-Horn index, computed on the top 100 expanded clones, was used to quantify repertoire overlap between populations. Renyi diversity profiles calculated on the top 100 expanded clones were used to assess clonal diversity. The reads, reprocessed by TCRdb, yield one row per CDR3 protein sequence and no DNA. TCRdb, not the original authors, processed these V and J calls. This specimen's table enumerates 2,600 or so distinct CDR3 sequences. The ten largest account for about 3.8% of the sample.

Prior to TCRbeta sequencing, five KLR/GPR56-defined CD4+ populations were enriched by fluorescence-activated cell sorting. TCRbeta repertoires of five CD4+ T-cell subsets defined by KLRB1, KLRG1, GPR56 and KLRF1 expression were sequenced to test a linear memory differentiation pathway. TCR-sequenced cells came from peripheral blood of healthy control individuals, reported as five donors in the TCRbeta analysis figure. The researchers collected heparinized peripheral blood and processed every sample within one hour of retrieval. Blood was diluted 1:2 in PBS, and peripheral blood mononuclear cells were then isolated from the diluted blood at room temperature by Biocoll density gradient centrifugation. Before flow sorting, freshly isolated PBMCs underwent magnetic sorting with anti-CD4 MicroBeads to enrich CD4+ T cells. A BD FACSAria II was used to sort CD4+ T cells enriched from PBMCs of healthy donors according to marker expression. For surface staining, the researchers used Miltenyi Biotec antibodies: anti-KLRB1 clone 191B8, anti-KLRF1 clone 4A4.D10 and anti-KLRG1 clone REA261.

The germline V gene (reference sequence) supplies CDR1 PRHDT and CDR2 FYEKMQ. The CDR3 spans 17 residues, from the cysteine through the phenylalanine. DNA was not recorded. The sequenced sample consisted of memory CD4+ T cells from blood. The sequence was obtained from a human donor in good health. This sequence uses TRBV13 and TRBJ1-2. The CDR3 protein is CASSLALYPGGTYGYTF. The reference TRBV13 and TRBJ1-2 proteins fill in what lies around the CDR3, so the full variable domain reads AAGVIQSPRHLIKEKRETATLKCYPIPRHDTVYWYQQGPGQDPQFLISFYEKMQSDKGSIPDRFSAQQFSDYHSELNMSSLELGDSALYFCASSLALYPGGTYGYTFGSGTRLTVV.